The 2 T cell receptor beta chains reported below all come from one sample, sequenced in a study of T cell responses to AZD1222 COVID-19 vaccine (dated by TCRdb to about 2021). Libraries were prepared through the immunoSEQ multiplex PCR assay. TCRdb re-hosts the immuneACCESS table, in-frame sequences only. Its copies lack some clones; in the studies checked, an unresolved V gene accounts for under half of them, and the cause for the rest is not known. The sample table records approximately 120,000 clones; more than 80% of these occur just once. The ten biggest clones cover roughly 4% of the sample. What this sample's time point label stands for: about 28 days (+/-7) after the second vaccine dose. The sequenced sample was peripheral blood, obtained 28 days after the second AZD1222 dose. The receptors stem from an adult who received the AZD1222 COVID-19 vaccine.

The chain links TRBV28 to TRBJ1-1, with TRBD1 as a possible D gene (6 bases). Germline CDR1 reads MDHEN; CDR2 reads SYDVKM. V lost 3 bases and J 4 bases, leaving 18 bases between the germline ends. The CDR3 has 16 amino acids. As DNA, the CDR3 is TGTGCCAGCAGTTTGGGGTTCACAGGGTTCGTCACTGAAGCTTTCTTT. It yields the protein CASSLGFTGFVTEAFF.

The gene calls are TRBV29-1 and TRBJ1-5; no clear D gene. CDR3 length equals 12 residues. V was trimmed by 4 bases and J by 6 bases, leaving 10 bases between them. In germline, CDR1 is SQVTM, CDR2 ANQGSEA. The CDR3 DNA follows: TGCAGCGTTGGGGAGGCGGCTCAGCCCCAGCATTTT. It is translated as CSVGEAAQPQHF. The whole variable domain, filled in from reference TRBV29-1 and TRBJ1-5, reads SAVISQKPSRDICQRGTSLTIQCQVDSQVTMMFWYRQQPGQSLTLIATANQGSEATYESGFVIDKFPISRPNLTFSTLTVSNMSPEDSSIYLCSVGEAAQPQHFGDGTRLSIL.